The 14 T cell receptor beta chains below all came from one sample that was sequenced in a study of ipilimumab plus nivolumab after autologous stem cell transplantation. Measured with immunoSEQ multiplex PCR; TCRdb has only the in-frame clones, and not every one. The table has about 17,000 clones, more than 60% seen once. Sequencing was performed on PBMCs, taken in a trial of ipilimumab plus nivolumab as post-transplant consolidation. The receptors were sampled from a male donor with diffuse large B-cell lymphoma.

This chain links TRBV5-1 with TRBJ2-5; D is uncertain. V was trimmed by 4 bases and J by 5 bases, leaving 12 bases between them. CDR3 length: 13 residues. The germline gives CDR1 SGHRS, CDR2 YFSETQ. CDR3: CASSLNLGETQYF. The CDR3 bases are TGCGCCAGCAGCCTAAACTTAGGGGAGACCCAGTACTTC. Full variable domain (rest looked up from reference TRBV5-1 and TRBJ2-5): KAGVTQTPRYLIKTRGQQVTLSCSPISGHRSVSWYQQTPGQGLQFLFEYFSETQRNKGNFPGRFSGRQFSNSRSEMNVSTLELGDSALYLCASSLNLGETQYFGPGTRLLVL.

The sample holds one count of this clone. The chain links TRBV5-4 to TRBJ2-1; 14 nucleotides match TRBD2. V was pared by 4 bases and J by 2 bases, with 5 bases of the junction left unmatched. Germline V gene sequence: CDR1 SGHNT, CDR2 YYREEE (reference sequence). CDR3 length equals 17 residues. CDR3 amino acids: CASSRGLAGGPYNEQFF. CDR3 nucleotide sequence: TGTGCCAGCAGCCGCGGACTAGCGGGAGGACCCTACAATGAGCAGTTCTTC.

This CDR3 is CASSESRTGAYTDTQYF. The CDR3 region has the DNA TGCGCCAGCAGTGAGTCGAGGACAGGGGCCTACACAGATACGCAGTATTTT. The chain joins TRBV10-1 to TRBJ2-3; 9 nucleotides line up with TRBD1. V lost 0 bases to trimming and J lost 2 bases; unmatched junction nucleotides: 6. Per germline, CDR1 WNHNN and CDR2 SYGVQD (reference sequence). The CDR3 is made up of 17 amino acids.

This chain uses TRBV5-1 with TRBJ2-7; unclear D gene. Trimming removed 3 bases at V and 7 bases at J, with 17 bases between. This CDR3 region has 14 residues. Looked up from germline, CDR1 is SGHRS and CDR2 is YFSETQ. The CDR3 DNA sequence: TGCGCCAGCAGCTCTACGAACACAGATCGGGAGCAGTACTTC. Translation gives CASSSTNTDREQYF.

The V call is TRBV5-6, the J call TRBJ1-5, with D possibly being TRBD1 (5 bases). Deletions cut 1 base from V and 3 bases from J, with 17 bases between. The CDR3 is 17 amino acids. Per the germline V gene, CDR1 is SGHDT and CDR2 is YYEEEE. The DNA for the CDR3 is TGTGCCAGCAGCTTGCGACAAGACGGAGGGGCCAATCAGCCCCAGCATTTT. Protein: CASSLRQDGGANQPQHF.

This clone was observed a few times. The J gene is TRBJ1-1, the V gene TRBV20-1; a possible D gene is TRBD1 (6 bases). The CDR3 is made up of 11 amino acids. Trimming removed 6 bases from V and 7 bases from J, with 12 bases in between. Germline CDR1 is DFQATT and CDR2 is SNEGSKA (reference sequence). The CDR3 nucleotides are TGCAGTGCCAGGACAGAGTATGAAGCTTTCTTT. This translates into CSARTEYEAFF.

The J gene is TRBJ1-5, the V gene TRBV9; D is undetermined. V lost 1 base to trimming and J lost 3 bases, with 11 bases between them. CDR1 SGDLS and CDR2 YYNGEE come from the germline V gene. The CDR3 totals 15 residues. CDR3 coding DNA: TGTGCCAGCAGCGTAAACGTCGGAGACAATCAGCCCCAGCATTTT. It encodes CASSVNVGDNQPQHF.

The chain couples TRBV7-9 to TRBJ2-1; D unresolved. The CDR3 spans 15 residues. Germline CDR1 SEHNR, CDR2 FQNEAQ (reference sequence). Trimming shortened V by 2 bases and J by 4 bases, and 12 bases separated the two germline ends. The CDR3 loop is CASSLPPGFYNEQFF. The CDR3 region has the DNA TGTGCCAGCAGCTTACCCCCGGGTTTTTACAATGAGCAGTTCTTC.

CDR3 amino acids: CASSGDRVGTGELFF. The CDR3 nucleotides are TGTGCCAGCAGTGGGGACAGGGTGGGAACCGGGGAGCTGTTTTTT. The chain joins TRBV2 to TRBJ2-2; TRBD1 matches 9 bases. The trim removed 4 bases at V and 5 bases at J, leaving 5 bases unmatched. The germline V gene encodes CDR1 SNHLY and CDR2 FYNNEI. The CDR3 is 15 amino acids.

For the CDR3, the DNA is TGTGCCAGCAGCCTGGGACCGCGGCTAAACATGAACACTGAAGCTTTCTTT. This gives the protein CASSLGPRLNMNTEAFF. The V gene is TRBV5-4, the J gene TRBJ1-1, with D possibly TRBD1 on 5 matching bases. Germline V lookup: CDR1 SGHNT, CDR2 YYREEE (reference sequence). Deletions cut 4 bases from V and 0 bases from J, with 19 bases between. This CDR3 spans 17 amino acids.

The CDR3 DNA follows: TGTGCCAGCAGTTTATCGGGGGGGCGGGAGCAGTTCTTC. Protein sequence: CASSLSGGREQFF. The chain employs TRBV27 and TRBJ2-1; tentatively, D is TRBD2 (7 bases). Trimming stripped 0 bases from V and 10 bases from J, with 10 bases between. Germline CDR1 reads MNHEY; CDR2 reads SMNVEV (reference sequence). This CDR3 is built from 13 residues.

This chain uses TRBV7-8 with TRBJ2-7; D is possibly TRBD2 (6 bases). Germline V CDR1 and CDR2: SGHVS, FQNEAQ. The CDR3 loop spans 14 amino acids. Trimming took 1 base from V and 5 from J, leaving 12 bases between them. The CDR3 DNA sequence: TGTGCCAGCAGCTTAGTCGGAGGGATCAACGAGCAGTACTTC. Encoded protein: CASSLVGGINEQYF.

The chain couples TRBV6-5 to TRBJ1-5; D may be TRBD1 (6 bases). The V end lost 4 bases, the J end lost 5 bases, and 12 bases lay between the germline ends. The CDR3 consists of 14 residues. Germline CDR1 and CDR2: MNHEY and SVGAGI. CDR3: CASSLNRVDQPQHF. The CDR3 region has the DNA TGTGCCAGCAGTTTGAACAGGGTCGATCAGCCCCAGCATTTT.

This clone has a handful of counts. This sequence joins TRBV2 and TRBJ1-6; TRBD1 is a possible D gene (6 bases). Trimming left V 3 bases short and J 6 bases short, with 15 bases between. Germline V gene data show CDR1 as SNHLY and CDR2 as FYNNEI. The CDR3 runs 16 residues. CDR3 sequence: CASSDEQGWGNSPLHF. As DNA, the CDR3 is TGTGCCAGCAGTGACGAACAGGGCTGGGGTAATTCACCCCTCCACTTT. The full variable domain, its missing parts supplied by reference TRBV2 and TRBJ1-6, is EPEVTQTPSHQVTQMGQEVILRCVPISNHLYFYWYRQILGQKVEFLVSFYNNEISEKSEIFDDQFSVERPDGSNFTLKIRSTKLEDSAMYFCASSDEQGWGNSPLHFGNGTRLTVT.